Listed below are T cell receptor beta chains from one sample, sequenced in a study of response to subunit inactivated influenza vaccine. TCRdb re-analysed the RT-PCR reads in MiXCR, keeping a single row per CDR3 protein. The data show 450,000 to 600,000 distinct CDR3 sequences, with 6% to 9% seen just once and 13% held by the top ten. This specimen was PBMCs from blood, taken around 25 months after vaccination. These receptors all come from a man aged 50 to 75 who received an inactivated influenza vaccine. CDR3s include the opening cysteine and the closing phenylalanine or tryptophan. Each record gives: CDR3 DNA, CDR3 protein, J gene, clone size, D gene, V gene. The D gene is left open where the match is weak. Where a row states a size, it is once, few, many or the class of an expanded clone; other rows omit it.

CDR3 DNA: TGTGCCAGCAGTGAAGTTTATGGTAGCAATCAGCCCCAGCATTTT
CDR3 protein: CASSEVYGSNQPQHF
J gene: TRBJ1-5
clone size: few
D gene: .
V gene: TRBV6-1

CDR3 DNA: TGTGCCAGCAGCCTCGGACTAGCGGGAGTGCCGTACTTC
CDR3 protein: CASSLGLAGVPYF
J gene: TRBJ2-7
clone size: .
D gene: TRBD2
V gene: TRBV3-1

CDR3 DNA: TGCAGCGTGGGGGCAGGGGGGGATGAGCAGTTCTTC
CDR3 protein: CSVGAGGDEQFF
J gene: TRBJ2-1
clone size: .
D gene: .
V gene: TRBV29-1

CDR3 DNA: TGCAGTGCTAGAGATCTCCTAGCGGGAACCTACGAGCAGTACTTC
CDR3 protein: CSARDLLAGTYEQYF
J gene: TRBJ2-7
clone size: few
D gene: TRBD2
V gene: TRBV20-1

CDR3 DNA: TGTGCCAGCAGCCCAGATAAGAACAATGAGCAGTTCTTC
CDR3 protein: CASSPDKNNEQFF
J gene: TRBJ2-1
clone size: few
D gene: .
V gene: TRBV11-2

CDR3 DNA: TGTGCCAGCAGCCAGGGACAGTATAGCAATCAGCCCCAGCATTTT
CDR3 protein: CASSQGQYSNQPQHF
J gene: TRBJ1-5
clone size: many
D gene: TRBD1
V gene: TRBV3-1

CDR3 DNA: TGTGCCAGCAGTTCGGGAGGGCCTCCCTACGAGCAGTACTTC
CDR3 protein: CASSSGGPPYEQYF
J gene: TRBJ2-7
clone size: .
D gene: TRBD2
V gene: TRBV12-3/TRBV12-4

CDR3 DNA: TGTGCCAGCAGCCTAACGGGACAGGGTGGTCAGCCCCAGCATTTT
CDR3 protein: CASSLTGQGGQPQHF
J gene: TRBJ1-5
clone size: .
D gene: TRBD1
V gene: TRBV3-1

CDR3 DNA: TGTGCCAGCAGCCAAGGACAGGGGGCCTACAATGAGCAGTTCTTC
CDR3 protein: CASSQGQGAYNEQFF
J gene: TRBJ2-1
clone size: many
D gene: TRBD1
V gene: TRBV5-8

CDR3 DNA: TGTGCCAGCAGCAGAAGGACTAGCGTGTATAGCACAGATACGCAGTATTTT
CDR3 protein: CASSRRTSVYSTDTQYF
J gene: TRBJ2-3
clone size: few
D gene: TRBD2
V gene: TRBV11-1

CDR3 DNA: TGTGCCAGCAGTAACCAGGACAGGGGTACGGGTGAGCAGTTCTTC
CDR3 protein: CASSNQDRGTGEQFF
J gene: TRBJ2-1
clone size: few
D gene: TRBD1
V gene: TRBV2

CDR3 DNA: TGCGCCAGCAGCCTGGACAGGGGGACCTACGAGCAGTACTTC
CDR3 protein: CASSLDRGTYEQYF
J gene: TRBJ2-7
clone size: many
D gene: TRBD1
V gene: TRBV4-1

CDR3 DNA: TGTGCCAGCAGTGATTCGGGGGGGCTTTACAATGAGCAGTTCTTC
CDR3 protein: CASSDSGGLYNEQFF
J gene: TRBJ2-1
clone size: many
D gene: TRBD2
V gene: TRBV25-1

CDR3 DNA: TGTGCCAGCACCAGAAAAGGGACTAGCGGCACCGGGGAGCTGTTTTTT
CDR3 protein: CASTRKGTSGTGELFF
J gene: TRBJ2-2
clone size: .
D gene: TRBD2
V gene: TRBV6-1

CDR3 DNA: TGCAGTGCTCCGAAAGGCGCGGGCCAAACTGAAGCTTTCTTT
CDR3 protein: CSAPKGAGQTEAFF
J gene: TRBJ1-1
clone size: .
D gene: .
V gene: TRBV20-1

CDR3 DNA: TGTGCCAGCAGCCGCTGGACTAGCAACACCGGGGAGCTGTTTTTT
CDR3 protein: CASSRWTSNTGELFF
J gene: TRBJ2-2
clone size: .
D gene: TRBD2
V gene: TRBV11-3

CDR3 DNA: TGTGCCAGCAGCACAGGGGGAAGGGACACCATATATTTT
CDR3 protein: CASSTGGRDTIYF
J gene: TRBJ1-3
clone size: few
D gene: TRBD1
V gene: TRBV5-8

CDR3 DNA: TGTGCCAGCAGCTTAGGGCAGGGAGGCGGCACAGATACGCAGTATTTT
CDR3 protein: CASSLGQGGGTDTQYF
J gene: TRBJ2-3
clone size: .
D gene: .
V gene: TRBV7-2

CDR3 DNA: TGCAGTGCCACGGCCGAGCCGATTACCTACGAGCAGTACTTC
CDR3 protein: CSATAEPITYEQYF
J gene: TRBJ2-7
clone size: many
D gene: .
V gene: TRBV20-1